One sample yielded the 13 T cell receptor beta chains listed below, sequenced in a study of STAT5B mutations in CD4+ large granular lymphocyte leukemia. Assay: immunoSEQ multiplex PCR; the TCRdb copy retains only in-frame clones and omits some. The repertoire consists of roughly 29,000 clones, with around 80% occurring once and the leading ten covering less than 1.3%. Sequencing was performed on CD4+ T cells from blood buffy coats. These receptors all come from a human donor in good health.

This clone showed up just once. This chain links TRBV19 with TRBJ2-7, with D maybe TRBD2 (5 bases). CDR1 and CDR2 (germline): LNHDA, SQIVND (reference sequence). The CDR3 extends over 14 amino acids. Trimming pared 7 bases from V and 4 bases from J, leaving 17 bases between. CDR3 in DNA: TGTGCCAGTATAGGAGGAGCTGGCCCTTACGAGCAGTACTTC. Translated: CASIGGAGPYEQYF.

The chain is built from TRBV18 and TRBJ2-1; D remains unclear. V gave up 0 bases and J gave up 13 bases, with 10 bases separating them. This CDR3 region has 12 residues. Looked up from germline, CDR1 is KGHSH and CDR2 is LQKENI. CDR3 in DNA: TGTGCCAGCTCACCACCCAACTCGGACCAGTTCTTC. Residues: CASSPPNSDQFF.

The V gene is TRBV4-1, the J gene TRBJ2-1; D gene unclear. CDR3 length: 16 amino acids. Trimming stripped 1 base from V and 0 bases from J, with 10 bases between. CDR1 and CDR2 from the germline V gene are MGHRA and YSYEKL. This CDR3 is CASSQVDLISYNEQFF. The DNA of the CDR3 is TGCGCCAGCAGCCAAGTTGATCTCATCTCCTACAATGAGCAGTTCTTC.

The chain couples TRBV18 to TRBJ2-7; 7 nucleotides agree with TRBD1. This CDR3 spans 15 amino acids. The germline CDR1 and CDR2 sequences are KGHSH and LQKENI. J was trimmed by 6 bases and V by 1 base; bases with no gene match: 9. CDR3 residues: CASSPQTGNQLEQYF. In DNA, the CDR3 is TGTGCCAGCTCACCACAGACAGGGAATCAGCTCGAGCAGTACTTC.

This sequence joins TRBV7-9 and TRBJ2-1, with TRBD2 matching 12 bases. This CDR3 comprises 15 residues. CDR1 is SEHNR, CDR2 FQNEAQ, per germline (reference sequence). With V trimmed by 5 bases and J by 7 bases, 6 bases remained unmatched. The CDR3 loop reads CASSDLAGGPNEQFF. CDR3 DNA sequence: TGTGCCAGCAGCGATCTAGCGGGAGGGCCGAATGAGCAGTTCTTC.

This chain joins TRBV10-3 and TRBJ1-1, with D perhaps matching TRBD1 (5 bases). V was shortened by 4 bases and J by 4 bases, with 22 bases between the two germline ends. The CDR3 consists of 17 residues. Germline V gene data show CDR1 as ENHRY and CDR2 as SYGVKD. CDR3 loop: CAISAGIIGGAATEAFF. CDR3 DNA: TGTGCCATCAGTGCTGGTATTATTGGGGGAGCTGCCACTGAAGCTTTCTTT.

This chain links TRBV7-9 with TRBJ2-1; D is unclear. The CDR3 extends over 15 amino acids. Germline V gene sequence: CDR1 SEHNR, CDR2 FQNEAQ (reference sequence). The germline V and J ends were trimmed by 3 bases and 1 base, with 10 bases remaining between them. This CDR3 reads CASSFPRSSYNEQFF. CDR3 coding DNA: TGTGCCAGCAGCTTTCCTAGGAGTTCCTACAATGAGCAGTTCTTC.

Worth noting for this clone: A read error may produce the germline difference seen at one junction end. This chain links TRBV7-7 with TRBJ1-2, with TRBD1 matching 8 bases. CDR1 and CDR2 (germline): SSHAT, FNYEAQ (reference sequence). The CDR3 runs to 13 residues. CDR3 nucleotides: TGTGCTAGCAGCTTAGTGAGGGGACAGGACTACACCTTC. The encoded protein is CASSLVRGQDYTF.

The chain recombines TRBV6-6 with TRBJ2-1, with D hard to call. The CDR3 runs 15 residues. The V end was cut by 2 bases, the J end by 2 bases, with 10 bases between. CDR1 and CDR2 from the germline V gene are MNHNY and SVGAGI (reference sequence). Here the CDR3 DNA reads TGTGCCAGCAGTTACCTGACGAGGACCTACAATGAGCAGTTCTTC. Translating gives CASSYLTRTYNEQFF.

The rearrangement links TRBV7-2 to TRBJ1-2, with D possibly TRBD1 on 5 matching bases. Germline CDR1 and CDR2: SGHTA and FQGNSA. V was clipped by 0 bases and J by 5 bases, with 10 bases between them. This CDR3 region has 14 residues. CDR3 protein: CASSLAGRDYGYTF. CDR3 sequence (DNA): TGTGCCAGCAGCTTAGCGGGACGGGATTATGGCTACACCTTC. Full variable domain (outside the CDR3, taken from reference TRBV7-2 and TRBJ1-2): GAGVSQSPSNKVTEKGKDVELRCDPISGHTALYWYRQSLGQGLEFLIYFQGNSAPDKSGLPSDRFSAERTGGSVSTLTIQRTQQEDSAVYLCASSLAGRDYGYTFGSGTRLTVV.

This chain joins TRBV2 and TRBJ2-5, with 10 bases fitting TRBD1. The CDR3 loop spans 15 amino acids. V shed 4 bases and J 3 bases; nucleotides not matched to a gene: 5. Germline loops: CDR1 SNHLY, CDR2 FYNNEI. This CDR3 reads CASSGDRGREETQYF. Written as DNA, the CDR3 is TGTGCCAGCAGTGGAGACAGGGGGCGGGAAGAGACCCAGTACTTC.

The rearrangement links TRBV27 to TRBJ2-7, with D perhaps matching TRBD1 (6 bases). V was clipped by 10 bases and J by 2 bases, with 18 bases between them. Germline assignment: CDR1 MNHEY and CDR2 SMNVEV (reference sequence). The length of the CDR3 is 14 residues. CDR3 protein: CATQQGGPAYEQYF. In DNA form, the CDR3 reads TGTGCCACCCAACAGGGCGGGCCGGCCTACGAGCAGTACTTC.

V and J are TRBV5-1 and TRBJ2-5; D remains unclear. This CDR3 region has 13 residues. The germline CDR1 and CDR2 sequences are SGHRS and YFSETQ. V gave up 4 bases and J gave up 4 bases, with 11 bases separating them. The CDR3 reads CASSPGGRETQYF. As DNA, the CDR3 is TGCGCCAGCAGCCCGGGTGGTCGAGAGACCCAGTACTTC.